The sequence of this T cell receptor (beta chain) was determined in a study of T cell clonotyping in hematopoietic cell transplantation. Study-level findings and limits: Without cell sorting, CD4 versus CD8 contributions remain unresolved.

Turning to this clone: The antigen is unknown.

Clones were read by immunoSEQ multiplex PCR, and TCRdb kept only the in-frame ones, dropping some. The profile covers about 13,000 clones, with 80% to 95% appearing a single time and less than 9.5% taken by the ten largest. The germline CDR1 and CDR2 sequences are SGHRS and YFSETQ. This CDR3 spans 16 amino acids. The trim removed 4 bases at V and 0 bases at J, leaving 9 bases unmatched. The gene calls are TRBV5-1 and TRBJ1-1; 7 bases are shared with TRBD1. The specimen was PBMCs, collected 100 days after allogeneic stem cell transplant. The sequence was obtained from a female patient aged 50 to 60 who had an allogeneic stem cell transplant from an unrelated donor, so the T cells may come from the graft donor. Some clones in this sample may be carry-over from other donors' samples. This CDR3 reads CASSILPGQLNTEAFF. The CDR3 DNA follows: TGCGCCAGCAGCATACTTCCGGGACAGTTGAACACTGAAGCTTTCTTT.